The 18 T cell receptor beta chains given below trace back to one sample, sequenced in a study of blood T cell repertoires in COVID-19. Libraries were prepared by immunoSEQ multiplex PCR; TCRdb keeps only in-frame clonotypes and omits some of them. The data contain about 38,000 clones, around 74% of them singletons. Material for sequencing was peripheral blood. Receptor source: a man aged 65 to 85 with COVID-19, enrolled during active disease.

The CDR3 protein is CSVEEGGGYEQYF. CDR3 in DNA: TGCAGCGTTGAAGAGGGAGGAGGTTACGAGCAGTACTTC. V usage is TRBV29-1 and J usage is TRBJ2-7, with D perhaps matching TRBD2 (6 bases). The CDR3 is 13 amino acids. Trimming took off 0 bases at V and 4 bases at J, with 10 bases between the two ends. Germline-derived CDR1 and CDR2 are SQVTM and ANQGSEA.

The chain combines TRBV5-4 with TRBJ1-2; 8 bases fit TRBD1. Germline V gives CDR1 SGHNT, CDR2 YYREEE (reference sequence). CDR3 length: 14 amino acids. V shed 3 bases and J 8 bases; nucleotides not matched to a gene: 9. CDR3 bases: TGTGCCAGCAGCTCGGGACAGGTTCCGGACGGCTACACCTTC. It yields the protein CASSSGQVPDGYTF.

This clone was counted between two and nine times. The chain couples TRBV2 to TRBJ1-2; no firm D call. V was pared by 2 bases and J by 4 bases, with 14 bases between. The CDR3 runs 15 residues. Germline V CDR1 and CDR2: SNHLY, FYNNEI. The CDR3 nucleotides are TGTGCCAGCAGTGAAACTACCGGTAATTTCTATGGCTACACCTTC. Encoded protein: CASSETTGNFYGYTF.

V usage is TRBV5-1 and J usage is TRBJ1-1; D gene unclear. Germline loops: CDR1 SGHRS, CDR2 YFSETQ. V gave up 0 bases and J gave up 4 bases, with 10 bases separating them. This CDR3 has 14 amino acids. The CDR3 reads CASSLGTSVTEAFF. CDR3 nucleotide sequence: TGCGCCAGCAGCTTGGGCACCTCGGTCACTGAAGCTTTCTTT.

In its sample, this clone was seen a few times. The chain joins TRBV5-1 to TRBJ2-2; 8 bases are shared with TRBD1. Germline V gene data show CDR1 as SGHRS and CDR2 as YFSETQ. The V and J ends lost 0 bases and 4 bases, in that order; junction bases with no gene match: 5. This CDR3 is 16 amino acids long. Written as DNA, the CDR3 is TGCGCCAGCAGCTTGGGGACAGGGAGTGGCACCGGGGAGCTGTTTTTT. Protein product: CASSLGTGSGTGELFF.

V usage is TRBV7-3 and J usage is TRBJ1-1, with D perhaps matching TRBD1 (6 bases). Trimming removed 5 bases at V and 4 bases at J, with 11 bases between. The CDR3 runs to 13 residues. Germline V lookup: CDR1 SGHTA, CDR2 FQGTGA. This CDR3 is CASSEQGATEAFF. The DNA for the CDR3 is TGTGCCAGCAGCGAACAGGGAGCCACTGAAGCTTTCTTT. Filled out from reference TRBV7-3 and TRBJ1-1, the complete variable domain reads GAGVSQTPSNKVTEKGKYVELRCDPISGHTALYWYRQSLGQGPEFLIYFQGTGAADDSGLPNDRFFAVRPEGSVSTLKIQRTERGDSAVYLCASSEQGATEAFFGQGTRLTVV.

The count of this clone is one. The chain uses TRBV4-1 and TRBJ2-1; 7 bases are shared with TRBD2. Germline CDR1 and CDR2: MGHRA and YSYEKL. The V and J ends lost 4 bases and 7 bases, in that order; junction bases with no gene match: 13. The CDR3 contains 16 residues. The CDR3 sequence: CASSPRAGAGENEQFF. The CDR3 nucleotides are TGCGCCAGCAGCCCCAGGGCGGGAGCCGGGGAAAATGAGCAGTTCTTC.

At least ten counts were recorded for this clone. The chain couples TRBV19 to TRBJ1-2; tentative D call: TRBD1 (6 bases). Trimming shortened V by 9 bases and J by 4 bases, and 18 bases separated the two germline ends. The CDR3 is made up of 14 amino acids. Germline CDR1 LNHDA, CDR2 SQIVND (reference sequence). CDR3 amino acids: CASKTGGASYGYTF. CDR3 coding DNA: TGTGCCAGCAAGACCGGGGGGGCTAGCTATGGCTACACCTTC. Using reference TRBV19 and TRBJ1-2 for the parts outside the CDR3, the full variable domain is DGGITQSPKYLFRKEGQNVTLSCEQNLNHDAMYWYRQDPGQGLRLIYYSQIVNDFQKGDIAEGYSVSREKKESFPLTVTSAQKNPTAFYLCASKTGGASYGYTFGSGTRLTVV.

The rearrangement joins TRBV6-2 or TRBV6-3 to TRBJ2-3, with TRBD2 as a possible D gene (5 bases). The CDR3 contains 15 residues. V lost 6 bases and J lost 0, with 13 bases in between. Germline lookup yields CDR1 MNHEY and CDR2 SVGEGT. The CDR3 here is CASSPADSSTDTQYF. CDR3 DNA sequence: TGTGCCAGCAGCCCAGCGGACTCTAGCACAGATACGCAGTATTTT.

The CDR3 nucleotides are TGTGCCAGCTCACCACCGAAGCGAACGAACACTGAAGCTTTCTTT. Encoded protein: CASSPPKRTNTEAFF. J is TRBJ1-1 and V is TRBV18; D is uncertain. The V end was cut by 0 bases, the J end by 1 base, with 9 bases between. The CDR3 covers 15 residues. Looked up from germline, CDR1 is KGHSH and CDR2 is LQKENI. The complete variable domain, with remaining parts taken from reference TRBV18 and TRBJ1-1, reads NAGVMQNPRHLVRRRGQEARLRCSPMKGHSHVYWYRQLPEEGLKFMVYLQKENIIDESGMPKERFSAEFPKEGPSILRIQQVVRGDSAAYFCASSPPKRTNTEAFFGQGTRLTVV.

Here the CDR3 DNA reads TGTGCAAGCCTCGGCAGTCCAGGGGGAAACTATGGCTACACCTTC. Its protein is CASLGSPGGNYGYTF. The chain employs TRBV2 and TRBJ1-2; 7 bases are a match to TRBD1. CDR3 length: 15 amino acids. Germline CDR1 is SNHLY and CDR2 is FYNNEI.

The chain is built from TRBV5-1 and TRBJ1-2; D is perhaps TRBD1 (5 bases). V was shortened by 3 bases and J by 2 bases, with 14 bases between the two germline ends. The germline gives CDR1 SGHRS, CDR2 YFSETQ. CDR3 size: 15 residues. This chain's CDR3 is CASSSNRLRNYGYTF. The DNA for the CDR3 is TGCGCCAGCAGCTCGAACAGGCTCCGGAACTATGGCTACACCTTC. Complete variable domain (other parts from reference TRBV5-1 and TRBJ1-2): KAGVTQTPRYLIKTRGQQVTLSCSPISGHRSVSWYQQTPGQGLQFLFEYFSETQRNKGNFPGRFSGRQFSNSRSEMNVSTLELGDSALYLCASSSNRLRNYGYTFGSGTRLTVV.

The V and J genes are TRBV11-3 and TRBJ2-7; unclear D gene. Trimming cost V 4 bases and J 3 bases, with 7 bases left between them. The CDR3 loop spans 12 amino acids. Looked up from germline, CDR1 is SGHNT and CDR2 is YENEEA. CDR3 bases: TGTGCCAGCAGCTCCCAGGACTACGAGCAGTACTTC. Translation: CASSSQDYEQYF.

In this sample, this clone turned up a few times. The CDR3, as DNA: TGTGCCAGCAGCCAAGATCAGGGACAGGGATATGGCTACACCTTC. Protein product: CASSQDQGQGYGYTF. The V call is TRBV14, the J call TRBJ1-2; 9 positions agree with TRBD1. From germline, CDR1 is SGHDN and CDR2 FVKESK. The CDR3 runs to 15 residues. Trimming took 0 bases from V and 5 from J; bases not matched to a gene: 4.

This clone was seen only a few times. This chain joins TRBV18 and TRBJ1-2, with a possible D match to TRBD1 (5 bases). Trimming took 3 bases from V and 6 from J, leaving 11 bases between them. This CDR3 region has 13 residues. Germline CDR1 reads KGHSH; CDR2 reads LQKENI. CDR3 nucleotides: TGTGCCAGCTCACCGTTAGTCAGGGATGGCTACACCTTC. Amino acid sequence: CASSPLVRDGYTF.

The V and J genes are TRBV9 and TRBJ2-1; 8 positions match TRBD1. After removal of 4 bases from V and 8 bases from J, the junction contained 8 bases not matched to a gene. Germline loops: CDR1 SGDLS, CDR2 YYNGEE. The CDR3 spans 14 residues. The CDR3 sequence is CASSTRTGWDEQFF. CDR3 nucleotide sequence: TGTGCCAGCAGCACACGGACAGGGTGGGATGAGCAGTTCTTC.

The chain combines TRBV6-6 with TRBJ1-2, with TRBD1 matching over 7 bases. With V trimmed by 6 bases and J by 2 bases, 3 bases remained unmatched. Germline CDR1 MNHNY, CDR2 SVGAGI (reference sequence). The CDR3 contains 13 residues. CDR3 in amino acids: CASRVQGNYGYTF. Here the CDR3 DNA reads TGTGCCAGCAGAGTACAGGGGAACTATGGCTACACCTTC.

This clone was observed a handful of times. This chain links TRBV11-2 with TRBJ2-1, with 7 bases fitting TRBD1. This CDR3 is 19 amino acids long. Unmatched junction bases numbered 18, after V lost 4 bases and J lost 3 bases. Germline CDR1 reads SGHAT; CDR2 reads FQNNGV. The CDR3 region is CASSSPGQTIGLLYNEQFF. As DNA, the CDR3 is TGTGCCAGCAGCTCTCCGGGACAGACAATTGGACTCCTCTACAATGAGCAGTTCTTC.